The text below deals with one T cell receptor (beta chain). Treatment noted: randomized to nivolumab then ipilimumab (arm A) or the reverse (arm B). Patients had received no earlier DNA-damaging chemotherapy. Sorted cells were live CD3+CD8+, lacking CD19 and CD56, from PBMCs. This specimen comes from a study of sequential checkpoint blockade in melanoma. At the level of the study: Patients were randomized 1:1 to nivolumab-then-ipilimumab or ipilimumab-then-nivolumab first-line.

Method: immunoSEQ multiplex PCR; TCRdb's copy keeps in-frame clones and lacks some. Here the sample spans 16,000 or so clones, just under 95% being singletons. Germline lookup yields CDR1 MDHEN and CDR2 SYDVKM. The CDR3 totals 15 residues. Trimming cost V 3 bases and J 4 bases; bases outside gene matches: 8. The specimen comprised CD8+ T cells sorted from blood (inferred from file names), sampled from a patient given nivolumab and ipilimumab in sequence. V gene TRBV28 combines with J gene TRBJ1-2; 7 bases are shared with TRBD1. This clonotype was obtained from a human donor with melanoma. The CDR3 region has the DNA TGTGCCAGCAGTTTGAATCCAGACAGGGTCTATGGCTACACCTTC. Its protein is CASSLNPDRVYGYTF.